The next 19 T cell receptor beta chains were all read from a single sample in a study of cytomegalovirus exposure and HLA in healthy donors. Clones were sequenced by immunoSEQ multiplex PCR, and TCRdb holds only the in-frame ones, with some missing. The data show 110,000 or so clones, approximately 96% seen once. Sequencing was carried out using PBMCs. These receptors were obtained from a woman between 18 and 29 years old in good health and CMV-seronegative.

CDR3 sequence (DNA): TGTGCCACCAGCAGAGAACGGACAGGGGACTACGAGCAGTACTTC. It is translated as CATSRERTGDYEQYF. This chain connects TRBV15 to TRBJ2-7; the match to TRBD1 covers 9 bases. Germline lookup yields CDR1 LNHNV and CDR2 YYDKDF (reference sequence). V lost 0 bases and J lost 3; bases outside the gene matches: 3. The CDR3 runs 15 residues.

This clone was counted a few times. The genes are TRBV10-3 and TRBJ2-1; the match to TRBD2 covers 7 bases. V trimming: 3 bases; J trimming: 6 bases; junction bases outside the gene matches: 5. The CDR3 consists of 14 residues. CDR1 is ENHRY and CDR2 is SYGVKD in the germline V gene. The CDR3: CAISERGEGNEQFF. The CDR3 bases are TGTGCCATCAGTGAACGGGGGGAGGGCAATGAGCAGTTCTTC.

The chain has TRBV28 and TRBJ2-3; D is perhaps TRBD2 (5 bases). V lost 2 bases and J lost 6, with 9 bases in between. The CDR3 length is 13 residues. CDR1 is MDHEN and CDR2 is SYDVKM in the germline V gene. The CDR3 reads CASSLLAGDTQYF. As DNA, the CDR3 is TGTGCCAGCAGTTTACTAGCTGGGGATACGCAGTATTTT.

This rearrangement joins TRBV5-4 to TRBJ2-2; 8 bases line up with TRBD1. The CDR3 is 16 residues long. V shed 4 bases, J shed 6 bases, and the junction held 11 bases outside the gene matches. Germline V gene data show CDR1 as SGHNT and CDR2 as YYREEE (reference sequence). The CDR3 region is CASSLWTGRRAGELFF. CDR3 in DNA: TGTGCCAGCAGCCTATGGACAGGGAGACGGGCCGGGGAGCTGTTTTTT.

The genes are TRBV6-5 and TRBJ2-7, with TRBD2 as a possible D gene (5 bases). This CDR3 comprises 16 residues. Trimming removed 0 bases from V and 2 bases from J, with 14 bases in between. Germline V gene data show CDR1 as MNHEY and CDR2 as SVGAGI. CDR3: CASSYSIDRGPYEQYF. In DNA form, the CDR3 reads TGTGCCAGCAGTTACTCAATAGATCGAGGGCCCTACGAGCAGTACTTC.

In the case of this clone: Mismatch with germline at one junction end may stem from a read error. This chain joins TRBV28 and TRBJ1-1; TRBD1 is a possible D gene (5 bases). Germline V gene data show CDR1 as MDHEN and CDR2 as SYDVKM. This CDR3 has 12 residues. Here the CDR3 DNA reads TGTGTCAGCGGGGCGGTGAACACTGAAGCTTTCTTT. Encoded protein: CVSGAVNTEAFF.

The J gene is TRBJ2-2, the V gene TRBV2; TRBD2 aligns across 9 bases. CDR1 is SNHLY, CDR2 FYNNEI, per germline. The CDR3 is 15 amino acids. The trim removed 8 bases at V and 0 bases at J, leaving 4 bases unmatched. CDR3 residues: CASLAGATNTGELFF. In DNA form, the CDR3 reads TGTGCCAGCTTAGCGGGGGCCACGAACACCGGGGAGCTGTTTTTT.

The chain uses TRBV4-1 and TRBJ1-2; 7 bases fit TRBD1. Germline loops: CDR1 MGHRA, CDR2 YSYEKL. V lost 0 bases, J lost 4 bases, and 11 bases stayed unmatched. The CDR3 has 17 residues. The CDR3 is CASSQDQGVFGTYGYTF. DNA of the CDR3: TGCGCCAGCAGCCAAGATCAGGGGGTATTCGGGACCTATGGCTACACCTTC.

CDR3 sequence reads: CASSRESRATNEKLFF. The DNA for the CDR3 is TGTGCCAGTAGTAGGGAATCGAGGGCAACTAATGAAAAACTGTTTTTT. This chain links TRBV19 with TRBJ1-4; D is unclear. The CDR3 totals 16 residues. The V gene lost 4 bases and the J gene lost 0 bases, with 12 bases spanning the gap. CDR1 and CDR2 (germline): LNHDA, SQIVND (reference sequence).

The CDR3 spells CASSFGVEAHYGYTF. CDR3 in DNA: TGTGCCAGCAGTTTTGGAGTGGAGGCCCACTATGGCTACACCTTC. The chain joins TRBV27 to TRBJ1-2; D not resolved. The CDR3 is 15 residues long. Germline V lookup: CDR1 MNHEY, CDR2 SMNVEV (reference sequence). V was pared by 3 bases and J by 3 bases, with 14 bases between.

This clone has only one observation. This sequence joins TRBV6-5 and TRBJ2-7, with TRBD1 identical over 7 bases. The CDR3 sequence is 13 residues long. V dropped 4 bases and J dropped 4; count of bases not matched to a gene: 4. Germline V lookup: CDR1 MNHEY, CDR2 SVGAGI. DNA for the CDR3: TGTGCCAGCAGTTCGGGACAGAGATACGAGCAGTACTTC. Its protein product is CASSSGQRYEQYF.

The CDR3 coding sequence is TGTGCCAGTAGAAGAGGACTAGCGGGGGGCTCCTACGAGCAGTACTTC. Amino acids: CASRRGLAGGSYEQYF. This sequence joins TRBV19 and TRBJ2-7; 14 bases fit TRBD2. This CDR3 comprises 16 residues. Germline assignment: CDR1 LNHDA and CDR2 SQIVND (reference sequence). J gave up 0 bases and V 6 bases, and 4 bases lay outside the gene matches.

The rearrangement joins TRBV2 to TRBJ2-5, with 13 bases that match TRBD2. Trimming removed 6 bases from V and 5 bases from J; junction bases left unmatched: 6. The CDR3 covers 15 residues. Looked up from germline, CDR1 is SNHLY and CDR2 is FYNNEI. DNA of the CDR3: TGTGCCAGCAGCCACGGACTAGCGGGGGTGGAGACCCAGTACTTC. Its translation: CASSHGLAGVETQYF.

The chain has TRBV18 and TRBJ1-1; 9 positions match TRBD1. Germline V gene data show CDR1 as KGHSH and CDR2 as LQKENI. There are 20 residues in the CDR3. The V gene end was trimmed by 6 bases and the J gene end by 1 base; junction bases not matched to a gene: 21. CDR3 residues: CASSDDTPEPGQGTNTEAFF. In DNA form, the CDR3 reads TGTGCCAGCTCCGACGATACTCCAGAACCGGGACAGGGTACGAACACTGAAGCTTTCTTT.

This clone was picked up one time. The rearrangement joins TRBV5-1 to TRBJ2-7; TRBD1 aligns across 7 bases. This CDR3 comprises 14 residues. From germline, CDR1 is SGHRS and CDR2 YFSETQ. The V gene end was trimmed by 4 bases and the J gene end by 7 bases; junction bases not matched to a gene: 11. The CDR3 DNA is TGCGCCAGCAGCATAGACGTAGGGGGCGGGGAGCAGTACTTC. Protein product: CASSIDVGGGEQYF.

The chain joins TRBV9 to TRBJ2-3, with 9 positions matching TRBD2. In germline, CDR1 is SGDLS, CDR2 YYNGEE. The CDR3 contains 16 residues. Losses at the gene ends were 3 bases for V and 5 bases for J; bases not matched to a gene: 10. The CDR3 sequence is CASSAPYAGGEDTQYF. As DNA, the CDR3 is TGTGCCAGCAGCGCCCCATACGCGGGGGGGGAAGATACGCAGTATTTT.

This chain links TRBV18 with TRBJ2-3; maybe TRBD1 (6 bases). V lost 2 bases and J lost 5, with 8 bases in between. This CDR3 contains 13 residues. Germline lookup yields CDR1 KGHSH and CDR2 LQKENI. CDR3 nucleotides: TGTGCCAGCTCACCAGGGGGCATAGATACGCAGTATTTT. Its protein product is CASSPGGIDTQYF.

The chain joins TRBV7-8 to TRBJ2-7, with D possibly matching TRBD1 (6 bases). Trimming left V 5 bases short and J 6 bases short, with 14 bases between. Germline V gives CDR1 SGHVS, CDR2 FQNEAQ. CDR3 length: 13 residues. The CDR3 coding sequence is TGTGCCAGCAGCCCCGCAAGGGGGAGCGAGCAGTACTTC. Encoded protein: CASSPARGSEQYF.

This chain connects TRBV4-1 to TRBJ2-1; 10 bases line up with TRBD2. V trimming: 4 bases; J trimming: 10 bases; junction bases outside the gene matches: 7. The V gene's germline CDR1 is MGHRA and CDR2 YSYEKL. The CDR3 extends over 14 amino acids. The CDR3 DNA reads as TGCGCCAGCAGCCTACTAGCGGGACTAGGGGAGCAGTTCTTC. This encodes CASSLLAGLGEQFF.